The sequence of this TCR beta chain was determined in a study of blood T cell repertoires in COVID-19. Study at large: Sources were T cells, B-cell-depleted T cells, or PBMCs; the material itself was cDNA or gDNA.

J gave up 6 bases and V 3 bases, and 5 bases lay outside the gene matches. Germline CDR1 SGHRS, CDR2 YFSETQ. This CDR3 is 14 amino acids long. As originally analysed: Amplification of reference gene primers was used by the study to estimate nucleated cell counts. Measured with immunoSEQ multiplex PCR; TCRdb has only the in-frame clones, and not every one. D and trimming were read from the DNA, whereas the V and J calls and clone size are those reported in that table. The sample lists fewer than 35,000 clones, just over 90% occurring once. This clonotype was obtained from a man between 60 and 75 years old with acute or convalescent COVID-19. The sequenced material came from peripheral blood. The gene calls are TRBV5-1 and TRBJ2-1, with TRBD2 identical over 8 bases. CDR3 loop: CASSSGLAFNEQFF. The CDR3 region has the DNA TGCGCCAGCAGCTCCGGACTAGCCTTCAATGAGCAGTTCTTC.